The 31 T cell receptor beta chains listed next were all sequenced from one sample in a study of T cells after yellow fever vaccination. TCRdb re-called the 5' RACE reads through MiXCR, storing one row per CDR3 protein. The table lists more than 95,000 distinct CDR3 sequences, about 7.8% of them singletons. Sequencing was performed on CD4+ T cells sorted from PBMCs, taken more than 35 days after the first yellow fever vaccination. The receptors originated from a man younger than 35 who received the YFV17D yellow fever vaccine.

This clonotype was observed many times. The V call is TRBV7-2, the J call TRBJ1-1; D is unclear. Germline V lookup: CDR1 SGHTA, CDR2 FQGNSA. Trimming removed 4 bases at V and 2 bases at J, with 11 bases between. The CDR3 is 14 amino acids. The CDR3 sequence: CASSWRALNTEAFF. CDR3 coding DNA: TGTGCCAGCAGCTGGAGGGCTCTTAACACTGAAGCTTTCTTT.

This clonotype was recorded many times. This chain uses TRBV7-3 with TRBJ2-3; D perhaps matches TRBD2 (6 bases). The V end lost 5 bases, the J end lost 4 bases, and 13 bases lay between the germline ends. In germline, CDR1 is SGHTA, CDR2 FQGTGA. The CDR3 is 14 residues long. The CDR3 region has the DNA TGTGCCAGCAGCCCCTTTGCGGGGTCAGATACGCAGTATTTT. Protein product: CASSPFAGSDTQYF.

This clonotype was seen repeatedly, ten times or more. CDR3 nucleotides: TGTGCCAGCAGTTCCCGCTTTTGGGGGGATACTGAAGCTTTCTTT. Encoded protein: CASSSRFWGDTEAFF. The rearrangement uses TRBV27 and TRBJ1-1, with D perhaps TRBD1 (5 bases). This CDR3 contains 15 residues. Trimming left V 4 bases short and J 5 bases short, with 17 bases between. Germline assignment: CDR1 MNHEY and CDR2 SMNVEV (reference sequence).

The rearrangement uses TRBV7-2 and TRBJ1-2; D possibly corresponds to TRBD1 (6 bases). CDR3 size: 14 residues. Germline CDR1 and CDR2: SGHTA and FQGNSA. V lost 5 bases and J 3 bases, leaving 13 bases between the germline ends. CDR3: CASSPGVNDYGYTF. In nucleotides, the CDR3 is TGTGCCAGCAGCCCAGGGGTTAACGACTATGGCTACACCTTC.

Many counts were recorded for this clonotype. The V gene is TRBV20-1, the J gene TRBJ2-5; 8 nucleotides align to TRBD2. V was pared by 5 bases and J by 3 bases, with 5 bases of the junction left unmatched. The CDR3 is 13 residues long. The germline CDR1 and CDR2 sequences are DFQATT and SNEGSKA (reference sequence). CDR3 sequence reads: CSAEGLAKETQYF. The CDR3 DNA reads TGCAGTGCTGAAGGACTAGCCAAAGAGACCCAGTACTTC.

This clonotype was seen repeatedly, ten times or more. The rearrangement links TRBV15 to TRBJ2-3; maybe TRBD1 (5 bases). The germline CDR1 and CDR2 sequences are LNHNV and YYDKDF (reference sequence). The length of the CDR3 is 15 residues. V lost 1 base to trimming and J lost 0 bases, with 8 bases between them. The chain's CDR3 is CATSRGGASTDTQYF. The CDR3 nucleotides read TGTGCCACCAGCAGAGGTGGGGCCAGCACAGATACGCAGTATTTT.

This clonotype came up many times. V and J are TRBV18 and TRBJ2-3; 9 bases match TRBD2. CDR1 and CDR2 (germline): KGHSH, LQKENI. The V segment lost 3 bases and the J segment 0 bases; nucleotides outside the gene matches: 7. This CDR3 is 17 amino acids long. This CDR3 is CASSPLAGSTSTDTQYF. The CDR3 nucleotides are TGTGCCAGCTCACCGCTAGCGGGGTCGACTAGCACAGATACGCAGTATTTT. The full variable domain, completed using reference TRBV18 and TRBJ2-3, is NAGVMQNPRHLVRRRGQEARLRCSPMKGHSHVYWYRQLPEEGLKFMVYLQKENIIDESGMPKERFSAEFPKEGPSILRIQQVVRGDSAAYFCASSPLAGSTSTDTQYFGPGTRLTVL.

This clonotype was counted ten times or more. This rearrangement joins TRBV7-8 to TRBJ2-7; no firm D call. This CDR3 is 15 amino acids long. Germline V gene sequence: CDR1 SGHVS, CDR2 FQNEAQ. Trimming pared 4 bases from V and 2 bases from J, leaving 15 bases between. Here the CDR3 reads CASSSGRRIAYEQYV. The CDR3, as DNA: TGTGCCAGCAGCTCCGGAAGGAGAATCGCCTACGAGCAGTACGTC.

This clonotype was counted many times. This chain uses TRBV6-5 with TRBJ2-3; D possibly corresponds to TRBD1 (5 bases). CDR1 and CDR2 (germline): MNHEY, SVGAGI. The CDR3 sequence is 13 residues long. The germline V and J ends were trimmed by 0 bases and 6 bases, with 7 bases remaining between them. The DNA for the CDR3 is TGTGCCAGCAGTTACTCGGCAGGGGATACGCAGTATTTT. This translates into CASSYSAGDTQYF.

At least ten counts were recorded for this clonotype. The chain couples TRBV2 to TRBJ2-2; D gene uncertain. Germline CDR1 reads SNHLY; CDR2 reads FYNNEI. Trimming stripped 8 bases from V and 7 bases from J, with 5 bases between. This CDR3 spans 10 amino acids. The DNA of the CDR3 is TGTGCCAGCTCAGGCGGGGAGCTGTTTTTT. Translation: CASSGGELFF.

The sample holds a few counts of this clonotype. The chain joins TRBV30 to TRBJ1-1; a possible D gene is TRBD1 (5 bases). V lost 0 bases and J 0 bases, leaving 11 bases between the germline ends. The CDR3 contains 15 residues. Germline CDR1 is GTSNPN and CDR2 is SVGIG (reference sequence). Written as DNA, the CDR3 is TGTGCCTGGAGTGTAGGGGAATTCATGAACACTGAAGCTTTCTTT. Encoded protein: CAWSVGEFMNTEAFF.

The sample holds many counts of this clonotype. V usage is TRBV7-8 and J usage is TRBJ2-1, with 7 bases identical to TRBD2. The V gene end was trimmed by 5 bases and the J gene end by 9 bases; junction bases not matched to a gene: 13. This CDR3 region has 15 residues. Germline CDR1 is SGHVS and CDR2 is FQNEAQ. The CDR3 protein is CASSPLRGGSGEQFF. In nucleotides, the CDR3 is TGTGCCAGCAGCCCCCTGCGGGGAGGGTCGGGTGAGCAGTTCTTC.

This clonotype was seen repeatedly, ten times or more. This chain uses TRBV3-1 with TRBJ2-3; TRBD2 matches at 9 bases. CDR3 length equals 18 residues. V lost 1 base to trimming and J lost 2 bases; unmatched junction nucleotides: 10. Looked up from germline, CDR1 is LGHDT and CDR2 is YNNKEL (reference sequence). The CDR3 DNA follows: TGTGCCAGCAGCCAAGGCTACCTGAGCGGGGGGCCCACAGATACGCAGTATTTT. This gives the protein CASSQGYLSGGPTDTQYF.

This clonotype came up many times. The chain is built from TRBV12-3 or TRBV12-4 and TRBJ2-3; no definite D call. The CDR3 totals 13 residues. The V gene lost 3 bases and the J gene lost 4 bases, with 8 bases spanning the gap. The CDR3 loop reads CASSFRLPDTQYF. The CDR3 DNA sequence: TGTGCCAGCAGTTTCCGCCTCCCAGATACGCAGTATTTT.

This clonotype was seen many times. This chain connects TRBV14 to TRBJ1-1; D gene ambiguous. The V gene's germline CDR1 is SGHDN and CDR2 FVKESK. V dropped 0 bases and J dropped 7 bases, with 12 bases sitting between them. The CDR3 loop spans 14 amino acids. Written as DNA, the CDR3 is TGTGCCAGCAGCCAAGATTATTCACAGAATGAAGCTTTCTTT. Its translation: CASSQDYSQNEAFF. Based on the CDR3 plus reference TRBV14 and TRBJ1-1, the full variable domain is EAGVTQFPSHSVIEKGQTVTLRCDPISGHDNLYWYRRVMGKEIKFLLHFVKESKQDESGMPNNRFLAERTGGTYSTLKVQPAELEDSGVYFCASSQDYSQNEAFFGQGTRLTVV.

In this sample, this clonotype turned up many times. The chain employs TRBV5-1 and TRBJ2-5; D is possibly TRBD2 (5 bases). The CDR3 extends over 17 amino acids. Trimming removed 0 bases at V and 2 bases at J, with 17 bases between. Germline V gene data show CDR1 as SGHRS and CDR2 as YFSETQ. The CDR3, as DNA: TGCGCCAGCAGCTTGGAGCCGGCTAGCATTAGACAAGAGACCCAGTACTTC. It is translated as CASSLEPASIRQETQYF.

This clonotype came up many times. This chain links TRBV3-1 with TRBJ2-1, with 8 nucleotides matching TRBD2. CDR1 and CDR2 (germline): LGHDT, YNNKEL (reference sequence). The junction had 18 bases not matched to a gene; V was cut back by 4 bases and J by 7 bases. This CDR3 is built from 18 residues. The CDR3 DNA reads TGTGCCAGCAGCCCTTTCCCAGCGGGCGGGGGGAGTAGTAATGAGCAGTTCTTC. Residues: CASSPFPAGGGSSNEQFF.

The V call is TRBV7-2, the J call TRBJ1-2; tentatively, D is TRBD1 (5 bases). V was shortened by 3 bases and J by 4 bases, with 12 bases between the two germline ends. CDR1 SGHTA and CDR2 FQGNSA come from the germline V gene. CDR3 length: 14 amino acids. CDR3 sequence reads: CASSLRDSSYGYTF. CDR3 DNA sequence: TGTGCCAGCAGCTTGCGGGACTCAAGCTATGGCTACACCTTC. Looking up the rest from reference TRBV7-2 and TRBJ1-2 gives the full variable domain: GAGVSQSPSNKVTEKGKDVELRCDPISGHTALYWYRQSLGQGLEFLIYFQGNSAPDKSGLPSDRFSAERTGGSVSTLTIQRTQQEDSAVYLCASSLRDSSYGYTFGSGTRLTVV.

The sample holds many counts of this clonotype. In DNA, the CDR3 is TGCGCCAGCAGCTTGGGGGCACTTCAAGAGACCCAGTACTTC. This codes for CASSLGALQETQYF. The chain uses TRBV5-1 and TRBJ2-5; D is undetermined. Trimming cost V 0 bases and J 2 bases, with 8 bases left between them. The length of the CDR3 is 14 residues. Germline CDR1 reads SGHRS; CDR2 reads YFSETQ.

This clonotype has only a few counts. J is TRBJ1-5 and V is TRBV19, with D possibly being TRBD1 (6 bases). This CDR3 is 13 amino acids long. Trimming removed 10 bases from V and 2 bases from J, with 12 bases in between. CDR1 and CDR2 (germline): LNHDA, SQIVND (reference sequence). CDR3 DNA sequence: TGTGCCACTCAGGACAGTGGCAATCAGCCCCAGCATTTT. The encoded protein is CATQDSGNQPQHF.

This chain uses TRBV4-1 with TRBJ1-4; TRBD1 matches at 7 bases. The CDR3 has 17 amino acids. Germline V gene data show CDR1 as MGHRA and CDR2 as YSYEKL. V lost 6 bases, J lost 0 bases, and 10 bases stayed unmatched. CDR3 sequence (DNA): TGCGCCAGCAGTCAGGGCAGGGGGGGTGCAACTAATGAAAAACTGTTTTTT. Protein: CASSQGRGGATNEKLFF.

This clonotype was seen many times. This chain links TRBV7-2 with TRBJ2-5; no definite D call. V gave up 5 bases and J gave up 3 bases, with 10 bases separating them. The CDR3 totals 13 residues. The germline gives CDR1 SGHTA, CDR2 FQGNSA. The CDR3 DNA sequence: TGTGCCAGCAGCCCCCGTGCTAAAGAGACCCAGTACTTC. It yields the protein CASSPRAKETQYF. The full variable domain, rest sourced from reference TRBV7-2 and TRBJ2-5, is GAGVSQSPSNKVTEKGKDVELRCDPISGHTALYWYRQSLGQGLEFLIYFQGNSAPDKSGLPSDRFSAERTGGSVSTLTIQRTQQEDSAVYLCASSPRAKETQYFGPGTRLLVL.

This clonotype was recorded many times. V and J are TRBV7-2 and TRBJ1-1, with a weak D call TRBD1 (5 bases). There are 16 residues in the CDR3. Germline V gene data show CDR1 as SGHTA and CDR2 as FQGNSA. V was cut by 3 bases and J by 4 bases, with 18 bases left in between. The CDR3 coding sequence is TGTGCCAGCAGCTTTCTACTCGGGGCAGCAGGCACTGAAGCTTTCTTT. Amino acids: CASSFLLGAAGTEAFF.

V gene TRBV7-2 combines with J gene TRBJ2-5, with 9 positions matching TRBD2. From germline, CDR1 is SGHTA and CDR2 FQGNSA. This CDR3 spans 16 amino acids. After removal of 1 base from V and 4 bases from J, the junction contained 7 bases not matched to a gene. The CDR3 loop reads CASSLVGLAGRETQYF. The DNA of the CDR3 is TGTGCCAGCAGCTTAGTAGGGCTAGCGGGACGAGAGACCCAGTACTTC.

This clonotype was seen at least ten times. The chain is built from TRBV7-2 and TRBJ1-1; a possible D gene is TRBD1 (6 bases). Trimming removed 5 bases at V and 4 bases at J, with 14 bases between. There are 14 residues in the CDR3. Germline V CDR1 and CDR2: SGHTA, FQGNSA. The CDR3 DNA follows: TGTGCCAGCAGCGCACGACAGGAGGCCACTGAAGCTTTCTTT. Amino acid sequence: CASSARQEATEAFF.

This clonotype has at least ten counts. The chain has TRBV12-3 or TRBV12-4 and TRBJ2-4; 8 nucleotides line up with TRBD2. The V and J ends lost 0 bases and 8 bases, in that order; junction bases with no gene match: 9. This CDR3 region has 16 residues. The CDR3 loop is CASSLALGGGTDIQYF. The CDR3 DNA sequence: TGTGCCAGCAGTTTAGCGCTGGGCGGGGGGACGGACATTCAGTACTTC.

This clonotype was seen repeatedly, ten times or more. The chain links TRBV7-2 to TRBJ2-7; 7 bases are a match to TRBD1. Germline V lookup: CDR1 SGHTA, CDR2 FQGNSA. The V and J ends lost 6 bases and 6 bases, in that order; junction bases with no gene match: 11. The CDR3 length is 14 residues. The CDR3 DNA follows: TGTGCCAGCAGTCCCGACAGGGTTCTAGGCGAGCAGTACTTC. This encodes CASSPDRVLGEQYF.

There are a few counts of this clonotype. This chain uses TRBV27 with TRBJ1-3; 10 nucleotides align to TRBD1. This CDR3 region has 16 residues. V trimming: 5 bases; J trimming: 1 base; junction bases outside the gene matches: 5. Germline V gene lookup returns CDR1 MNHEY and CDR2 SMNVEV (reference sequence). The CDR3: CASSRQGAGSGNTIYF. The CDR3 DNA sequence: TGTGCCAGCAGTAGACAGGGGGCAGGTTCTGGAAACACCATATATTTT.

Worth noting for this clonotype: This may stem from a read error, because a much larger clone lies one nucleotide away. The chain couples TRBV20-1 to TRBJ2-2, with D possibly TRBD2 on 6 matching bases. CDR3 size: 16 residues. CDR1 is DFQATT, CDR2 SNEGSKA, per germline (reference sequence). The CDR3, as DNA: TGCAGTGCCGTCGAGGCCTCGCGGGGAACCTACGGGGGGCTGTTTTTT. This sequence encodes CSAVEASRGTYGGLFF.

This clonotype showed up many times. The chain recombines TRBV10-1 with TRBJ1-4; D unclear. Trimming took off 11 bases at V and 8 bases at J, with 21 bases between the two ends. The CDR3 spans 14 residues. CDR1 and CDR2 (germline): WNHNN, SYGVQD (reference sequence). The CDR3 region has the DNA TGCGCCGTACCCCGCTGTACCTACGGGGAAAAACTGTTTTTT. Translated: CAVPRCTYGEKLFF.

This clonotype appeared many times. The gene calls are TRBV18 and TRBJ2-7, with TRBD2 identical over 9 bases. The CDR3 spans 16 residues. V lost 6 bases to trimming and J lost 0 bases; unmatched junction nucleotides: 9. Germline V gives CDR1 KGHSH, CDR2 LQKENI. Here the CDR3 reads CASSYLGGGASYEQYV. In DNA, the CDR3 is TGTGCCAGCTCGTATCTTGGCGGGGGGGCCTCCTACGAGCAGTACGTC.